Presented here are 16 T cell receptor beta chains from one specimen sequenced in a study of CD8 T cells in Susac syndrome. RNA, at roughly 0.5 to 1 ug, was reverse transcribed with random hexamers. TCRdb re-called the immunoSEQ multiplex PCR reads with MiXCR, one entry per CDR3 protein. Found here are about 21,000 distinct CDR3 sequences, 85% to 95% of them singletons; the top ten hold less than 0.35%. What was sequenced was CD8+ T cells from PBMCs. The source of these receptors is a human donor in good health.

The CDR3 is CASSFGSAYEQYF. As DNA, the CDR3 is TGTGCCAGCAGCTTCGGTTCCGCCTACGAGCAGTACTTC. This sequence joins TRBV5-4 and TRBJ2-7, with D hard to call. V lost 2 bases and J lost 2, with 8 bases in between. This CDR3 comprises 13 residues. Germline V CDR1 and CDR2: SGHNT, YYREEE (reference sequence).

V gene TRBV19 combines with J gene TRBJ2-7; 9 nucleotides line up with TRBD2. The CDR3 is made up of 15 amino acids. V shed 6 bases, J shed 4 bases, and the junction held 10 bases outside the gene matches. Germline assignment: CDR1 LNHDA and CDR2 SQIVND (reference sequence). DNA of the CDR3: TGTGCCAGTAGCCCTCCAGGGACTAGCAAATACGAGCAGTACTTC. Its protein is CASSPPGTSKYEQYF.

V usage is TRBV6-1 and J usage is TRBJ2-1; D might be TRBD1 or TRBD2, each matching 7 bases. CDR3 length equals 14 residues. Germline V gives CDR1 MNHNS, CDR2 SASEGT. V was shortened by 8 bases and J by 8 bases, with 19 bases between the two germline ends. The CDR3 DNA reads TGTGCCAGCTTGGGGGACAGAACTAGCGATGAGCAGTTCTTC. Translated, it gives CASLGDRTSDEQFF.

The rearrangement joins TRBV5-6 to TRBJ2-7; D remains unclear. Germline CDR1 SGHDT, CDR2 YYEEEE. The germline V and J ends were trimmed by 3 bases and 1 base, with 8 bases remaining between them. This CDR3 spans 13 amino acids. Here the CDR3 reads CASSWSSSYEQYF. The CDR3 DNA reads TGTGCCAGCAGCTGGAGCAGTTCCTACGAGCAGTACTTC.

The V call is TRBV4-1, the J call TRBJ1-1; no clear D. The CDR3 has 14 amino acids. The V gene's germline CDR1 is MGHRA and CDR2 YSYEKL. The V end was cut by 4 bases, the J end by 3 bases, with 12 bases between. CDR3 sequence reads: CASSLYGGDTEAFF. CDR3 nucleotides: TGCGCCAGCAGCCTCTACGGCGGGGACACTGAAGCTTTCTTT.

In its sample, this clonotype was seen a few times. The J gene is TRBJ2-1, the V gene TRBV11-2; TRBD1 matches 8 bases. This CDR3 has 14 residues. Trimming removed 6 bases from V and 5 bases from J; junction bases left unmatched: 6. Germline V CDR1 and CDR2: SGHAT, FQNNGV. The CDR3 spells CASSFRGRHNEQFF. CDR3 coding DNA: TGTGCCAGCAGTTTCAGGGGGCGGCACAATGAGCAGTTCTTC.

In nucleotides, the CDR3 is TGCGCCAGCAGCCAAGCAGGGGTAAATTCACCCCTCCACTTT. Its translation is CASSQAGVNSPLHF. This rearrangement joins TRBV4-3 to TRBJ1-6, with D possibly matching TRBD1 (6 bases). Germline lookup yields CDR1 LGHNA and CDR2 YSLEER. The V end was cut by 1 base, the J end by 7 bases, with 8 bases between. CDR3 length: 14 residues.

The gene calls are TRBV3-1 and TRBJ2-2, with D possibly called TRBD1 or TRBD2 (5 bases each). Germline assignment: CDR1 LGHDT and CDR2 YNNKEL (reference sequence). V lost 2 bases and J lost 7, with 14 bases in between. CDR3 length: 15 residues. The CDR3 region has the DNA TGTGCCAGCAGCCAACCGGGGCGTTACATCGGGGAGCTGTTTTTT. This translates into CASSQPGRYIGELFF.

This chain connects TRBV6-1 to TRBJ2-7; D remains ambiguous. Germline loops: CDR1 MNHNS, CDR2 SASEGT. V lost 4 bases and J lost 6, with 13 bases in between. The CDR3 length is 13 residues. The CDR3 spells CASSVGRLREQYF. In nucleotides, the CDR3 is TGTGCCAGCAGTGTCGGCAGGCTCCGCGAGCAGTACTTC.

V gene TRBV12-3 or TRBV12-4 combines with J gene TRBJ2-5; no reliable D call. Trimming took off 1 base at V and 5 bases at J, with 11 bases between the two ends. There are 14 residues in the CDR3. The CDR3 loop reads CASSLVILQETQYF. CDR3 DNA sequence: TGTGCCAGCAGTTTAGTCATTCTGCAGGAGACCCAGTACTTC.

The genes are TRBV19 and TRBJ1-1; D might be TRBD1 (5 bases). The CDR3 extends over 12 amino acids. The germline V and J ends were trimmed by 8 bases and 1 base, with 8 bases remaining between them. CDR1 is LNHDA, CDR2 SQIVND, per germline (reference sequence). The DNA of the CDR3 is TGTGCCAGTCGCAGGGCGAACACTGAAGCTTTCTTT. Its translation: CASRRANTEAFF. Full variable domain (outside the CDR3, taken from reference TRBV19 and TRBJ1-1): DGGITQSPKYLFRKEGQNVTLSCEQNLNHDAMYWYRQDPGQGLRLIYYSQIVNDFQKGDIAEGYSVSREKKESFPLTVTSAQKNPTAFYLCASRRANTEAFFGQGTRLTVV.

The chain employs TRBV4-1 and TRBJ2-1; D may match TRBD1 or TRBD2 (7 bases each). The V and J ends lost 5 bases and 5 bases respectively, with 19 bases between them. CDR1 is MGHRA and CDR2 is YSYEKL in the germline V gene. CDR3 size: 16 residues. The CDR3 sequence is CASSKAMAGGDNEQFF. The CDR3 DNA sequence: TGCGCCAGCAGCAAAGCCATGGCAGGGGGGGACAATGAGCAGTTCTTC.

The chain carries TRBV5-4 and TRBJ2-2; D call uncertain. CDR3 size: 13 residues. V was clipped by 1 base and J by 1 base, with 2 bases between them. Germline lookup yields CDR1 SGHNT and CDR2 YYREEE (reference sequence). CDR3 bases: TGTGCCAGCAGCTTGAGGAACACCGGGGAGCTGTTTTTT. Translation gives CASSLRNTGELFF. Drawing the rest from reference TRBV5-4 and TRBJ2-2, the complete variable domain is ETGVTQSPTHLIKTRGQQVTLRCSSQSGHNTVSWYQQALGQGPQFIFQYYREEENGRGNFPPRFSGLQFPNYSSELNVNALELDDSALYLCASSLRNTGELFFGEGSRLTVL.

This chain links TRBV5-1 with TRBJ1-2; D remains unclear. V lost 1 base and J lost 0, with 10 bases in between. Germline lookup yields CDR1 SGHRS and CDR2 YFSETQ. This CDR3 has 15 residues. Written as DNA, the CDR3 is TGCGCCAGCAGCTTGACCTTGGATTCTAACTATGGCTACACCTTC. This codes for CASSLTLDSNYGYTF.

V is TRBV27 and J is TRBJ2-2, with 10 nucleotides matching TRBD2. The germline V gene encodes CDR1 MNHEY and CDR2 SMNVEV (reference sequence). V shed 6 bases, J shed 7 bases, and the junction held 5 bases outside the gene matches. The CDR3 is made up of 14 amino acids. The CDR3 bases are TGTGCCAGCAGAGCGGGGGGGCCTGGCGGGGAGCTGTTTTTT. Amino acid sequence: CASRAGGPGGELFF.

The CDR3 bases are TGTGCCAGCAGCTTGGGAGATACCTCCTACGAGCAGTACTTC. Translated: CASSLGDTSYEQYF. The chain is built from TRBV5-6 and TRBJ2-7; no definite D call. CDR1 SGHDT and CDR2 YYEEEE come from the germline V gene. This CDR3 is 14 amino acids long. V lost 0 bases and J lost 0, with 7 bases in between.